This TCR beta chain was identified during a study of immune characterization of retroperitoneal liposarcoma. J was trimmed by 4 bases and V by 5 bases; bases with no gene match: 9. CDR1 is SGHTA, CDR2 FQGTGA, per germline. The CDR3 loop spans 15 amino acids. TCRdb recomputed calls from the PCR reads with MiXCR, one row per CDR3 protein. This sample has about 12,000 distinct CDR3 sequences, with approximately 48% found just once. This clonotype was observed a few times. The source material was tumor tissue. The receptor comes from a female donor with retroperitoneal liposarcoma. This chain joins TRBV7-3 and TRBJ2-3, with 7 positions matching TRBD2. The CDR3 bases are TGTGCCAGCAGCCCCTCCCAACTAGCGTCAGATACGCAGTATTTT. Protein: CASSPSQLASDTQYF.